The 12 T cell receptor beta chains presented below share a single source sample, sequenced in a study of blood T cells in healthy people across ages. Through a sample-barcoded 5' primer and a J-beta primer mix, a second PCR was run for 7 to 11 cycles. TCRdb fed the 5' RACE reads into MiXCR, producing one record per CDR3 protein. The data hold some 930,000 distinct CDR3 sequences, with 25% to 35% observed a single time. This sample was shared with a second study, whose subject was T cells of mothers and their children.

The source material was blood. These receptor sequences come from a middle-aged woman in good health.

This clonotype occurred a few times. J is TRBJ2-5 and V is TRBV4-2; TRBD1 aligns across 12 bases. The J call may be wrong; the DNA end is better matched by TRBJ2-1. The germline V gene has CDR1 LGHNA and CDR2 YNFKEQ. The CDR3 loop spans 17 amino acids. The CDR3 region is CASSLDPGQGAQETQFF. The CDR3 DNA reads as TGTGCCAGCAGCCTCGATCCGGGACAGGGGGCTCAAGAGACCCAGTTCTTC.

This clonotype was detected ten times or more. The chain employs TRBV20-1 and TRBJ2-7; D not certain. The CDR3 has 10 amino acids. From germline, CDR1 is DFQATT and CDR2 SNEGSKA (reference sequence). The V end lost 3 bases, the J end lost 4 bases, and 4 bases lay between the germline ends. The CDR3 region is CSASPYEQYF. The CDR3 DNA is TGCAGTGCTAGCCCTTACGAGCAGTACTTC.

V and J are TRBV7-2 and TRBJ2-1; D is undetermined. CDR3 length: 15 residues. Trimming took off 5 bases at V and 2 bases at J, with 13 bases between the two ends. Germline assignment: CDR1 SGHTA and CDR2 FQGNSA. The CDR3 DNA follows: TGTGCCAGCAGCGCTCCTCTACCTCCCTACAATGAGCAGTTCTTC. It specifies CASSAPLPPYNEQFF.

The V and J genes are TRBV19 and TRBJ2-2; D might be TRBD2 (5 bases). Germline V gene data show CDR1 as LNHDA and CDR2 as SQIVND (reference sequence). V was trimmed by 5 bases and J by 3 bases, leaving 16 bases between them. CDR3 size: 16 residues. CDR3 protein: CASSAELAGHTGELFF. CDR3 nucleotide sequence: TGTGCCAGTAGTGCCGAGCTAGCCGGCCACACCGGGGAGCTGTTTTTT.

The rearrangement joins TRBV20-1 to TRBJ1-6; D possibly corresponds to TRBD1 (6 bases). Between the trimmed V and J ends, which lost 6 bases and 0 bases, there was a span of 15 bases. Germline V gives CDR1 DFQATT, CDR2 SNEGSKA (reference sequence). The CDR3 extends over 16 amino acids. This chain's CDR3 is CSAMPGGSSYNSPLHF. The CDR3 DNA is TGCAGTGCCATGCCTGGGGGCAGCTCCTATAATTCACCCCTCCACTTT.

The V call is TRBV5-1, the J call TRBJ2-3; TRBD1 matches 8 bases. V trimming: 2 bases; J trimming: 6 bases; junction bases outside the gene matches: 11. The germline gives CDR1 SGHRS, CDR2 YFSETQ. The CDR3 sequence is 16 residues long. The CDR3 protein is CASSFDGTGGFDTQYF. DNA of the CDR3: TGCGCCAGCAGCTTCGATGGGACAGGAGGGTTCGATACGCAGTATTTT.

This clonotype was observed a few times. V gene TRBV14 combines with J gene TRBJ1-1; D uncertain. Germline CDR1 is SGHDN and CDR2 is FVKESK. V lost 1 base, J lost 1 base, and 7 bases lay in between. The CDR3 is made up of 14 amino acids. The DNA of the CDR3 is TGTGCCAGCAGCCAAGTACAATCGAACACTGAAGCTTTCTTT. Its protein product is CASSQVQSNTEAFF.

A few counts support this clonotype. Here the CDR3 DNA reads TGTGCCAGCAGTTTGAACAGCCAGTGCTCACCCCTCCACTTT. Protein: CASSLNSQCSPLHF. The chain has TRBV12-3 or TRBV12-4 and TRBJ1-6; unclear D gene. The CDR3 loop spans 14 amino acids. V lost 3 bases to trimming and J lost 10 bases, with 13 bases between them.

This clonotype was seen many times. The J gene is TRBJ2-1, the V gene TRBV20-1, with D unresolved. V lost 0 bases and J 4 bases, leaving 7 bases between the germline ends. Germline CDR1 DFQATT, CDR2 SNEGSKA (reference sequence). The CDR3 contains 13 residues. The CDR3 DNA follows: TGCAGTGCTAGAGACCCACAGTACAATGAGCAGTTCTTC. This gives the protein CSARDPQYNEQFF.

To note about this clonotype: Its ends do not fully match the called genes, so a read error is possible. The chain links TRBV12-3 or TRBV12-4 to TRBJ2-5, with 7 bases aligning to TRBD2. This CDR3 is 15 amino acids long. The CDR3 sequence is CASSLGAGNQGTQYF. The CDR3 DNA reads TGTGCCAGCAGTTTAGGAGCGGGAAACCAAGGGACCCAGTACTTC.

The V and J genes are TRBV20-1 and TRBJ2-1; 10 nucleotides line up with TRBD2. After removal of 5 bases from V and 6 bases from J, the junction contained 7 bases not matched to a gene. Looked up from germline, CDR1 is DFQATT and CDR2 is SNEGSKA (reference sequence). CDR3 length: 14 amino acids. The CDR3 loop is CSASGTSVSNEQFF. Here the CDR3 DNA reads TGCAGTGCTTCCGGGACTAGCGTTTCCAATGAGCAGTTCTTC.

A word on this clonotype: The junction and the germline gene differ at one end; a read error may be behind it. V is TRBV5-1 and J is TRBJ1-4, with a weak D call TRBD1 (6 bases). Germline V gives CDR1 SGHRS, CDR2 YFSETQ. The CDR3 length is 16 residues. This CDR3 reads CASRQTGTRGNEKRFF. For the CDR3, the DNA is TGCGCCAGCAGGCAAACCGGGACACGCGGGAATGAAAAACGGTTTTTT. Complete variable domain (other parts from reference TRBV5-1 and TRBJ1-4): KAGVTQTPRYLIKTRGQQVTLSCSPISGHRSVSWYQQTPGQGLQFLFEYFSETQRNKGNFPGRFSGRQFSNSRSEMNVSTLELGDSALYLCASRQTGTRGNEKRFFGSGTQLSVL.